One and the same sample provided the 21 T cell receptor beta chains below, sequenced in a study of cytomegalovirus exposure and HLA in healthy donors. Both 60 Vbeta primers and 13 Jbeta primers went into the PCR. Measured with immunoSEQ multiplex PCR; TCRdb has only the in-frame clones, and not every one. The table includes under 140,000 clones, 60% to 85% detected once. Sequenced material: PBMCs. The source of these receptors is a woman in her thirties in good health and CMV-seronegative.

In regard to this clone: One junction end disagrees with the germline gene, perhaps due to a read error. This chain joins TRBV2 and TRBJ2-5, with 14 nucleotides matching TRBD2. The germline V gene has CDR1 SNHLY and CDR2 FYNNEI. The CDR3 spans 17 residues. This CDR3 reads CASTEGLAGGGGETQYF. Here the CDR3 DNA reads TGTGCCAGCACTGAAGGACTAGCGGGGGGCGGAGGAGAGACCCAGTACTTC. Filled out from reference TRBV2 and TRBJ2-5, the complete variable domain reads EPEVTQTPSHQVTQMGQEVILRCVPISNHLYFYWYRQILGQKVEFLVSFYNNEISEKSEIFDDQFSVERPDGSNFTLKIRSTKLEDSAMYFCASTEGLAGGGGETQYFGPGTRLLVL.

The V call is TRBV5-3, the J call TRBJ2-2; 9 bases map to TRBD2. TRBV5-3 falls under the ORF class, with uncertain function. Germline trimming cut 0 bases from V and 3 bases from J; bases unmatched to any gene: 6. The CDR3 sequence is 17 residues long. The CDR3 protein is CARSLEGKREDTGELFF. The CDR3 DNA follows: TGTGCCAGAAGCTTGGAGGGGAAGCGGGAGGACACCGGGGAGCTGTTTTTT.

The chain has TRBV7-9 and TRBJ2-1; 7 bases align to TRBD1. The CDR3 is made up of 15 amino acids. The V gene end was trimmed by 6 bases and the J gene end by 4 bases; junction bases not matched to a gene: 9. Germline CDR1 reads SEHNR; CDR2 reads FQNEAQ (reference sequence). CDR3 in amino acids: CASRVTGTVYNEQFF. CDR3 sequence (DNA): TGTGCCAGCAGGGTAACCGGGACAGTTTACAATGAGCAGTTCTTC.

The chain carries TRBV18 and TRBJ2-7; D call uncertain. Trimming shortened V by 3 bases and J by 0 bases, and 9 bases separated the two germline ends. Germline V gives CDR1 KGHSH, CDR2 LQKENI. The CDR3 covers 14 residues. CDR3 in amino acids: CASSPDWSSYEQYF. Written as DNA, the CDR3 is TGTGCCAGCTCACCCGACTGGAGCTCCTACGAGCAGTACTTC.

The V call is TRBV10-3, the J call TRBJ1-5; 7 nucleotides match TRBD1. After removal of 6 bases from V and 11 bases from J, the junction contained 13 bases not matched to a gene. This CDR3 is 14 amino acids long. Germline assignment: CDR1 ENHRY and CDR2 SYGVKD. CDR3 residues: CAISDQGEAGAQHF. DNA of the CDR3: TGTGCCATCAGCGACCAGGGGGAAGCAGGGGCCCAGCATTTT.

The chain is built from TRBV7-6 and TRBJ2-7; 7 bases agree with TRBD1. This CDR3 spans 15 amino acids. Per the germline V gene, CDR1 is SGHVS and CDR2 is FNYEAQ. The J segment lost 4 bases and the V segment lost 5 bases, leaving 11 bases of the junction unmatched. Written as DNA, the CDR3 is TGTGCCAGCAGCCCCGCCGAGACAGGGTATTACGAGCAGTACTTC. Translation: CASSPAETGYYEQYF.

V usage is TRBV6-1 and J usage is TRBJ2-7, with TRBD2 matching over 14 bases. Looked up from germline, CDR1 is MNHNS and CDR2 is SASEGT. The CDR3 sequence is 15 residues long. V shed 4 bases, J shed 1 base, and the junction held 0 bases outside the gene matches. The CDR3 nucleotides read TGTGCCAGCAGTGGGACTAGCGGGAGGTCCTACGAGCAGTACTTC. This translates into CASSGTSGRSYEQYF.

The chain links TRBV5-6 to TRBJ2-1, with 8 bases aligning to TRBD2. The CDR3 extends over 14 amino acids. V shed 9 bases, J shed 8 bases, and the junction held 13 bases outside the gene matches. CDR1 is SGHDT, CDR2 YYEEEE, per germline. The CDR3 coding sequence is TGTGCCACCGGGGGGGTGCGGGAGTTCGATGAGCAGTTCTTC. This gives the protein CATGGVREFDEQFF.

DNA for the CDR3: TGTGCCAGCAGGCCAGGGGGGACACGGAACAATGAGCAGTTCTTC. Its translation: CASRPGGTRNNEQFF. The chain carries TRBV7-9 and TRBJ2-1; possible D gene TRBD1, 7 bases. The CDR3 covers 15 residues. The V gene lost 6 bases and the J gene lost 5 bases, with 17 bases spanning the gap. CDR1 is SEHNR and CDR2 is FQNEAQ in the germline V gene (reference sequence).

This clone occurred a few times. This sequence joins TRBV4-3 and TRBJ1-2; no clear D. The CDR3 spans 14 residues. CDR1 is LGHNA, CDR2 YSLEER, per germline. V lost 0 bases, J lost 4 bases, and 9 bases lay in between. The CDR3, as DNA: TGCGCCAGCAGCCAAGAAGAGGGTGCCTATGGCTACACCTTC. Translation gives CASSQEEGAYGYTF.

V gene TRBV6-1 combines with J gene TRBJ2-4; unclear D gene. Germline V gene sequence: CDR1 MNHNS, CDR2 SASEGT. The CDR3 has 12 residues. V was clipped by 6 bases and J by 0 bases, with 3 bases between them. CDR3 nucleotides: TGTGCCAGCAGACTAGCCAAAAACATTCAGTACTTC. Its translation is CASRLAKNIQYF.

This clone came up a few times. The chain links TRBV6-6 to TRBJ1-6; D gene unclear. V was cut by 7 bases and J by 5 bases, with 6 bases left in between. CDR1 is MNHNY, CDR2 SVGAGI, per germline (reference sequence). This CDR3 has 12 amino acids. CDR3 DNA: TGTGCCAGCAACATGAATAATTCACCCCTCCACTTT. Translation gives CASNMNNSPLHF.

V gene TRBV2 combines with J gene TRBJ1-5, with 10 bases that match TRBD1. From germline, CDR1 is SNHLY and CDR2 FYNNEI. The CDR3 spans 15 residues. The ends lost 6 bases at V and 6 bases at J; junction bases unmatched: 8. The CDR3 is CASRTGGAFPQPQHF. In DNA form, the CDR3 reads TGTGCCAGCAGGACAGGGGGCGCATTCCCTCAGCCCCAGCATTTT.

This sequence joins TRBV29-1 and TRBJ1-3; 7 bases fit TRBD1. Germline trimming cut 2 bases from V and 3 bases from J; bases unmatched to any gene: 7. Germline V gene lookup returns CDR1 SQVTM and CDR2 ANQGSEA. The CDR3 is made up of 15 amino acids. This chain's CDR3 is CSVESPTGVGNTIYF. The CDR3 DNA sequence: TGCAGCGTTGAATCCCCAACAGGGGTTGGAAACACCATATATTTT.

This chain connects TRBV28 to TRBJ1-6; D not resolved. CDR3 length equals 15 residues. Germline CDR1 and CDR2: MDHEN and SYDVKM. The V end lost 2 bases, the J end lost 8 bases, and 13 bases lay between the germline ends. The CDR3 protein is CASSLRWALDSPLHF. CDR3 bases: TGTGCCAGCAGTTTACGATGGGCACTCGATTCACCCCTCCACTTT.

The J gene is TRBJ1-5, the V gene TRBV30; possible D gene TRBD1, 5 bases. The length of the CDR3 is 13 residues. Trimming took 4 bases from V and 4 from J, leaving 11 bases between them. Germline V gives CDR1 GTSNPN, CDR2 SVGIG (reference sequence). The CDR3 bases are TGTGCCTGGAAGGGGTGGGGAAATCAGCCCCAGCATTTT. Translation: CAWKGWGNQPQHF.

V and J are TRBV19 and TRBJ1-1; 7 nucleotides match TRBD1. Losses at the gene ends were 8 bases for V and 0 bases for J; bases not matched to a gene: 6. Germline CDR1 and CDR2: LNHDA and SQIVND (reference sequence). This CDR3 comprises 14 residues. The CDR3 spells CASFPDRVNTEAFF. DNA of the CDR3: TGTGCCAGTTTTCCCGACAGGGTGAACACTGAAGCTTTCTTT.

The chain is built from TRBV28 and TRBJ1-6; D may be TRBD1 (5 bases). This CDR3 spans 16 amino acids. The V and J ends lost 6 bases and 4 bases respectively, with 16 bases between them. The germline V gene encodes CDR1 MDHEN and CDR2 SYDVKM. The CDR3, as DNA: TGTGCCAGCAGCCTCAGGGTTCAGGGATATAATTCACCCCTCCACTTT. Its translation: CASSLRVQGYNSPLHF.

V gene TRBV5-1 combines with J gene TRBJ1-1; tentative D call: TRBD1 (5 bases). This CDR3 region has 12 residues. Germline-derived CDR1 and CDR2 are SGHRS and YFSETQ. Trimming pared 0 bases from V and 6 bases from J, leaving 6 bases between. CDR3 sequence (DNA): TGCGCCAGCAGCTTGGGACAGTCTGAAGCTTTCTTT. Translating it yields CASSLGQSEAFF.

V usage is TRBV18 and J usage is TRBJ1-2, with 8 nucleotides matching TRBD1. Trimming removed 4 bases from V and 5 bases from J; junction bases left unmatched: 3. This CDR3 has 13 residues. Germline V lookup: CDR1 KGHSH, CDR2 LQKENI. The CDR3 DNA reads TGTGCCAGCTCACGGACAGGGTTTTATGGCTACACCTTC. Its translation: CASSRTGFYGYTF.

The chain carries TRBV6-5 and TRBJ1-4, with D maybe TRBD1 (6 bases). CDR3 length: 15 residues. The germline CDR1 and CDR2 sequences are MNHEY and SVGAGI. The V end was cut by 4 bases, the J end by 7 bases, with 16 bases between. CDR3 DNA: TGTGCCAGCAGTTCTCTACAGGGTGCGCGTGAAAAACTGTTTTTT. Protein sequence: CASSSLQGAREKLFF.